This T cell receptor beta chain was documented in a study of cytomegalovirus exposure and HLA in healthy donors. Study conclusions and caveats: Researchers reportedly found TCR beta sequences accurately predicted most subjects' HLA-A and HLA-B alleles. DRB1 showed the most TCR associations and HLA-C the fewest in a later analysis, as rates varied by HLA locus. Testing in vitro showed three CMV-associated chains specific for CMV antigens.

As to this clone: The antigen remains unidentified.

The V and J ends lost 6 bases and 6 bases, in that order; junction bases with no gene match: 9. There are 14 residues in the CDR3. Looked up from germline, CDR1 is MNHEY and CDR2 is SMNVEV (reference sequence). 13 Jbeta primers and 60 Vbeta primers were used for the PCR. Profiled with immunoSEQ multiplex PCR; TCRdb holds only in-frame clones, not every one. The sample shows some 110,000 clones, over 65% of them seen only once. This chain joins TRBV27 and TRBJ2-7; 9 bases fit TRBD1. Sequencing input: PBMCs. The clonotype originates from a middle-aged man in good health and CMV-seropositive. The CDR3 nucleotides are TGTGCCAGCAGAAACTCGGGACAGGGACGCGAGCAGTACTTC. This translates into CASRNSGQGREQYF.